These 8 T cell receptor beta chains share one sample of origin, sequenced in a study of identical twins. TCRdb reprocessed the 5' RACE reads with MiXCR, giving one entry per CDR3 protein. This sample has roughly 280,000 distinct CDR3 sequences, with roughly 9.7% found just once. The data were also submitted as part of a second study, on yellow fever vaccine responses in identical twins.

Sequenced material: CD8+ T cells sorted from blood. The receptor set was obtained from a woman aged 18-29 years in good health.

This clonotype was detected a few times. V usage is TRBV28 and J usage is TRBJ1-2, with TRBD1 as a possible D gene (5 bases). V was pared by 2 bases and J by 7 bases, with 17 bases between. The germline gives CDR1 MDHEN, CDR2 SYDVKM. This CDR3 comprises 15 residues. The CDR3: CASSLPRLGGTGYTF. The CDR3 DNA is TGTGCCAGCAGTTTACCCCGGTTGGGGGGGACTGGCTACACCTTC.

This clonotype was counted only a few times. The gene calls are TRBV4-3 and TRBJ2-7, with TRBD1 matching 10 bases. V was clipped by 4 bases and J by 3 bases; unmatched bases: 6. The CDR3 has 15 residues. Germline V gene data show CDR1 as LGHNA and CDR2 as YSLEER. CDR3 sequence reads: CASSPGQGNGYEQYF. Written as DNA, the CDR3 is TGCGCCAGCAGCCCGGGACAGGGGAATGGCTACGAGCAGTACTTC.

This clonotype has more than one count but fewer than ten. This chain links TRBV6-2 or TRBV6-3 with TRBJ2-1; D may correspond to TRBD1 or TRBD2 (5 bases each). The V gene lost 9 bases and the J gene lost 2 bases, with 17 bases spanning the gap. The CDR3 sequence is 15 residues long. Germline assignment: CDR1 MNHEY and CDR2 SVGEGT. The CDR3, as DNA: TGTGCCAGTACCCCCGGGGCCGAGACCTACAATGAGCAGTTCTTC. Translated, it gives CASTPGAETYNEQFF.

A few counts support this clonotype. The V call is TRBV4-3, the J call TRBJ2-1, with D possibly TRBD2 on 5 matching bases. Germline CDR1 reads LGHNA; CDR2 reads YSLEER. V lost 4 bases and J 0 bases, leaving 13 bases between the germline ends. CDR3 length: 16 amino acids. In DNA, the CDR3 is TGCGCCAGCAGCCGGTCTAGCAGCAGCTCCTACAATGAGCAGTTCTTC. Translating it yields CASSRSSSSSYNEQFF.

In nucleotides, the CDR3 is TGTGCCAGCACCCGGGACCAGGGCTACACCTTC. Residues: CASTRDQGYTF. This sequence joins TRBV2 and TRBJ1-2, with D perhaps TRBD1 (5 bases). This CDR3 comprises 11 residues. V was cut by 7 bases and J by 8 bases, with 11 bases left in between. Germline assignment: CDR1 SNHLY and CDR2 FYNNEI.

The rearrangement uses TRBV23-1 and TRBJ1-2; 9 bases align to TRBD1. Being an ORF, TRBV23-1 has a function that is uncertain. V shed 4 bases and J 2 bases; nucleotides not matched to a gene: 5. The CDR3 runs to 15 residues. The CDR3: CASSLGQGPNYGYTF. As DNA, the CDR3 is TGCGCCAGCAGTCTGGGACAGGGACCAAACTATGGCTACACCTTC.

This clonotype occurred a few times. The J gene is TRBJ2-4, the V gene TRBV7-9; 7 bases are shared with TRBD2. Trimming removed 6 bases from V and 0 bases from J; junction bases left unmatched: 2. Germline V gene sequence: CDR1 SEHNR, CDR2 FQNEAQ (reference sequence). CDR3 length: 14 amino acids. CDR3 sequence: CASSQREAKNIQYF. As DNA, the CDR3 is TGTGCCAGCAGTCAGCGGGAAGCCAAAAACATTCAGTACTTC.

This clonotype turned up a few times. The rearrangement uses TRBV5-1 and TRBJ1-1; D perhaps matches TRBD1 (5 bases). The CDR3 covers 14 residues. With 1 base removed from V and 1 base from J, the gap between germline ends came to 8 bases. Germline V lookup: CDR1 SGHRS, CDR2 YFSETQ. CDR3 nucleotide sequence: TGCGCCAGCAGCTTGTGGCAGGGGAACACTGAAGCTTTCTTT. This codes for CASSLWQGNTEAFF.